A selection of T cell receptor beta chains follows, all from one sample in a study of immune reconstitution after stem cell transplant in scleroderma. Using its own MiXCR run on the RT-PCR reads, TCRdb lists one record per CDR3 protein. The sample consists of some 2,200 distinct CDR3 sequences, approximately 7.4% of them appearing once. The sample was collected before or after autologous hematopoietic stem cell transplantation (not recorded which). The source of these receptors is a male donor with systemic sclerosis. Each CDR3 is given with its conserved first and last residue. A D gene is named only where the DNA matches it firmly. A row's size may be missing; if present it is once, few, many or a size class.

TRBV3-1	medium-sized	TRBD1	TRBJ2-1	TGTGCCAGCCAAGGCAGGGGGTATAGTGAGCAGTTCTTC	CASQGRGYSEQFF
TRBV13	-	TRBD1	TRBJ2-2	TGTGCCAGCAGGATTGAGACAGGGACGAACACCGGGGAGCTGTTTTTT	CASRIETGTNTGELFF
TRBV7-9	few	-	TRBJ2-3	TGTGCCAGCAGCCACCTCACAGATACGCAGTATTTT	CASSHLTDTQYF
TRBV27	medium-sized	-	TRBJ2-2	TGTGCCAGCACACGACCGGGACAACTGAACACCGGGGAGCTGTTTTTT	CASTRPGQLNTGELFF
TRBV10-3	medium-sized	-	TRBJ1-4	TGTGCCATCTCGATGGGGGCTAATGAAAAACTGTTTTTT	CAISMGANEKLFF
TRBV5-1	medium-sized	-	TRBJ1-5	TGCGCCAGCAGATGGAAACAATTCCACCCTAATCAGCCCCAGCATTTT	CASRWKQFHPNQPQHF
TRBV7-8	medium-sized	-	TRBJ2-1	TGTGCCAGCAGCTCTCTAAATGAGCAGTTCTTC	CASSSLNEQFF
TRBV20-1	medium-sized	-	TRBJ2-1	TGCAGTGCTAGAGATCCCGGCCGTTATCGGGACAATGAGCAGTTCTTC	CSARDPGRYRDNEQFF
TRBV5-1	medium-sized	-	TRBJ2-3	TGCGCCAGCAACGAACCAAGTGGTACGCAGTATTTT	CASNEPSGTQYF
TRBV20-1	-	-	TRBJ2-1	TGCAGTGGACAGTCGAGCTACAATGAGCAGTTCTTC	CSGQSSYNEQFF
TRBV5-1	medium-sized	-	TRBJ1-4	TGCGCCAGCAGCCCGGAGGCCAATTTACGAGGTGAAAAACTGTTTTTT	CASSPEANLRGEKLFF
TRBV5-1	medium-sized	-	TRBJ2-5	TGCGCCAGCAGCTTGGGGGGCCTAGGTTTGAAAGAGACCCAGTACTTC	CASSLGGLGLKETQYF
TRBV7-8	-	-	TRBJ2-1	TGTGCCAGCAGCTTAGGTCCGTCTGCGTTCTTC	CASSLGPSAFF
TRBV29-1	medium-sized	TRBD1	TRBJ2-7	TGCAGCGTCTCCCTCGGGGACAGGGGTTCCTACGAGCAGTACTTC	CSVSLGDRGSYEQYF
TRBV20-1	medium-sized	-	TRBJ1-4	TGCAGTGCTAGTATGCCAGGAGAAGATGAAAAACTGTTTTTT	CSASMPGEDEKLFF
TRBV10-2	large	TRBD1	TRBJ1-2	TGCGCCAGCGTCCGGGACAGGGGGCAGAGCTACTATGGCTACACCTTC	CASVRDRGQSYYGYTF
TRBV29-1	medium-sized	-	TRBJ2-3	TGCAGCGCCCTAGAGGAACATACGCAGTATTTT	CSALEEHTQYF
TRBV10-3	medium-sized	-	TRBJ2-5	TGTGCCATCGGACAACTAGAGACCCAGTACTTC	CAIGQLETQYF
TRBV25-1	medium-sized	-	TRBJ2-3	TGTGCCAGCAGCGAAGGAGGGAAGGCGCAGTATTTT	CASSEGGKAQYF
TRBV29-1	medium-sized	TRBD1	TRBJ2-7	TGCAGCGTTGAAAGGGGGACAGGCACCTACGAGCAGTACTTC	CSVERGTGTYEQYF
TRBV20-1	large	-	TRBJ1-2	TGCAGTGCTTTTGTCACGGGGGTAAACTATGGCTACACCTTC	CSAFVTGVNYGYTF
TRBV20-1	medium-sized	TRBD2	TRBJ2-7	TGCAGTGCTAACGGACTAGCGGGGGCCTACGAGCAGTACTTC	CSANGLAGAYEQYF
TRBV5-1	medium-sized	TRBD1	TRBJ2-7	TGCGCCAGCAGCTTGGACGGGACAGGAAAGTACGAGCAGTACTTC	CASSLDGTGKYEQYF
TRBV13	medium-sized	-	TRBJ1-1	TGTGCCAGCAGCAGTTCCGGGCCCGAGGGGGTCACTGAAGCTTTCTTT	CASSSSGPEGVTEAFF
TRBV3-1	medium-sized	-	TRBJ2-7	TGTGCCAGCAGCCAAGGTCTAGTGATCGAGCAGTACTTC	CASSQGLVIEQYF
TRBV5-6	-	-	TRBJ2-5	TGTGCCAGCAGCTCGGCCCTAGCGACCTCGTCGGAAGAGACCCAGTACTTC	CASSSALATSSEETQYF
TRBV20-1	medium-sized	TRBD1	TRBJ2-5	TGCAGTGCTAGACGGGACAGGGGAGAGACCCAGTACTTC	CSARRDRGETQYF
TRBV6-5	medium-sized	-	TRBJ1-1	TGTGCCAGCACCAAGGGGGGCAGTTTGAACACTGAAGCTTTCTTT	CASTKGGSLNTEAFF
TRBV27	medium-sized	TRBD2	TRBJ2-3	TGTGCCAGCACCCCCCGCGGGGGAGGCACAGATACGCAGTATTTT	CASTPRGGGTDTQYF
TRBV15	medium-sized	-	TRBJ2-5	TGTGCCACCAGCAGTATGGGTTTCAAAGAGACCCAGTACTTC	CATSSMGFKETQYF
TRBV29-1	medium-sized	-	TRBJ1-2	TGCAGCGTGATTCAGGCAGGTGGCTACACCTTC	CSVIQAGGYTF
TRBV10-2	large	-	TRBJ1-3	TGCGCCAGCAGTGAGTCGAATCTGAACACCATATATTTT	CASSESNLNTIYF
TRBV19	-	-	TRBJ2-7	TGTGCCAGTAGTATGGTCGGGGGACCGTACGAGCAGTACTTC	CASSMVGGPYEQYF
TRBV3-1	medium-sized	-	TRBJ2-4	TGTGCCAGCAGCCATGGGGTAGCCAAAAACATTCAGTACTTC	CASSHGVAKNIQYF
TRBV13	large	-	TRBJ2-5	TGTGCCAGCTTGGGGGCGGGGGAAGAGACCCAGTACTTC	CASLGAGEETQYF
TRBV25-1	medium-sized	-	TRBJ2-1	TGTGCCAGCAGTGCGTCCAGGGTGAATGAGCAGTTCTTC	CASSASRVNEQFF